This T cell receptor beta chain was profiled in a study of blood T cells in healthy people across ages. Overall study findings and caveats: Changes in expanded clonotypes were possibly confounded, as the CMV status of donors was unknown. PBMCs went unsorted, and a conclusive naive versus antigen-experienced comparison was therefore prevented.

About this clonotype itself: Its antigen is still unknown.

Each donor supplied roughly 10 milliliters of peripheral blood. The ends were cut back, 1 base at V and 4 bases at J, with 16 bases in the middle. The CDR3 runs to 16 residues. In germline, CDR1 is SGHKS, CDR2 YYEKEE (reference sequence). The second PCR ran roughly 7 to 12 cycles with a sample-barcoded 5' primer and J-beta primers. Each cDNA molecule, via a template-switch adaptor with 12 random nucleotides, was tagged. TCRdb reprocessed the 5' RACE reads with MiXCR, giving one entry per CDR3 protein. The table has hundreds of thousands of distinct CDR3 sequences, roughly 64% seen once. The V gene is TRBV5-5, the J gene TRBJ2-3; the D gene could be TRBD1 or TRBD2 (6 bases each). The sequenced material came from blood. The TCR comes from a man aged 25-45 years in good health. CDR3 sequence (DNA): TGTGCCAGCAGCTTGCCTCTGGGGGGCCCCGCAGATACGCAGTATTTT. Protein sequence: CASSLPLGGPADTQYF.